This T cell receptor beta chain comes out of a study of shared clonotypes between healthy human individuals. Regarding the study as a whole: Tissue TCR repertoires likely differ from these blood-only repertoires.

Assay execution proceeded at the deep level. Measured with immunoSEQ multiplex PCR; TCRdb has only the in-frame clones, and not every one. In the table there are 550,000 to 600,000 clones, just over 75% of which are singletons. A remark on this clone: The antigen is not known.

The CDR3 sequence is 13 residues long. The V end lost 1 base, the J end lost 3 bases, and 7 bases lay between the germline ends. Germline values: CDR1 SGHKS, CDR2 YYEKEE (reference sequence). The specimen was PBMCs. The chain is built from TRBV5-5 and TRBJ1-1; unclear D gene. This TCR was sampled from a woman in her thirties or forties in good health. Some clones in this sample may be carry-over from other donors' samples. The CDR3 is CASSLWVDTEAFF. The CDR3 DNA is TGTGCCAGCAGCTTGTGGGTAGACACTGAAGCTTTCTTT. Combining the CDR3 with reference TRBV5-5 and TRBJ1-1 gives the whole variable domain DAGVTQSPTHLIKTRGQQVTLRCSPISGHKSVSWYQQVLGQGPQFIFQYYEKEERGRGNFPDRFSARQFPNYSSELNVNALLLGDSALYLCASSLWVDTEAFFGQGTRLTVV.